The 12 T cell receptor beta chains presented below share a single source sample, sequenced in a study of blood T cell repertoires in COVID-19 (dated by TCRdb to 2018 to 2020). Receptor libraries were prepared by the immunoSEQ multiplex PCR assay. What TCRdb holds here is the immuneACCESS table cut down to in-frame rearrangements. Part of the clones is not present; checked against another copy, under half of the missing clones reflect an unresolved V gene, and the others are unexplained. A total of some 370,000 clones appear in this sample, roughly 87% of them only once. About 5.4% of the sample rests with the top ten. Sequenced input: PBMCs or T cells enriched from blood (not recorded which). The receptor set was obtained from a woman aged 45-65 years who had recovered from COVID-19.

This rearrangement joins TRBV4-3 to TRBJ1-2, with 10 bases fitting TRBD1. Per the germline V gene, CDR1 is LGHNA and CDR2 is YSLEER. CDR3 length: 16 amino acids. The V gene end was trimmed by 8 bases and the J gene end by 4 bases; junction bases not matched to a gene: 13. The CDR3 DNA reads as TGCGCCAGCGGACAATTAGCAGGACAGGGGGTCTATGGCTACACCTTC. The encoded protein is CASGQLAGQGVYGYTF.

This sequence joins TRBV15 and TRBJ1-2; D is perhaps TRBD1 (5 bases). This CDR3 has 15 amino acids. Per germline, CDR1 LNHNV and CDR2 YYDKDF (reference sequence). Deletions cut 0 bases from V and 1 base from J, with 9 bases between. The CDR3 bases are TGTGCCACCAGCAGAGATTGGCAGGGTAACTATGGCTACACCTTC. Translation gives CATSRDWQGNYGYTF.

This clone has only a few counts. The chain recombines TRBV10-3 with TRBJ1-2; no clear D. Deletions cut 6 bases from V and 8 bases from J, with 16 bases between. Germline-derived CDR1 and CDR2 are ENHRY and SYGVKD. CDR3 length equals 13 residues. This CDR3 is CAISPDNLQGYTF. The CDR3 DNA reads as TGTGCCATCAGCCCAGACAATCTTCAGGGCTACACCTTC.

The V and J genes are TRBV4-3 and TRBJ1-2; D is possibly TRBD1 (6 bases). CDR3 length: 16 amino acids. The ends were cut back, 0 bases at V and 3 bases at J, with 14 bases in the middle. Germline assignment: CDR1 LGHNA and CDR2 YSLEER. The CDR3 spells CASSQDWSYRDYGYTF. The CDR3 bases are TGCGCCAGCAGCCAAGATTGGTCGTACAGGGACTATGGCTACACCTTC.

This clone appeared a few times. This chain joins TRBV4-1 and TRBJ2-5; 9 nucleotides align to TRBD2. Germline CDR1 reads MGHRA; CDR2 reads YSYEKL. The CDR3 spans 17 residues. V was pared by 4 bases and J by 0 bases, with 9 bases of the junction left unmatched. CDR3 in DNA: TGCGCCAGCAGCCCCGTGGAGCGGGGGGCGTACCAAGAGACCCAGTACTTC. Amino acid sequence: CASSPVERGAYQETQYF.

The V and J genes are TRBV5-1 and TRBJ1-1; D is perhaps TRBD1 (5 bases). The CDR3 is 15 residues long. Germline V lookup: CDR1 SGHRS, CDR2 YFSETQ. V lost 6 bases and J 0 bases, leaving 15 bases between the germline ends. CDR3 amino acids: CASMLRPDMNTEAFF. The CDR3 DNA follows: TGCGCCAGCATGCTTCGTCCGGACATGAACACTGAAGCTTTCTTT.

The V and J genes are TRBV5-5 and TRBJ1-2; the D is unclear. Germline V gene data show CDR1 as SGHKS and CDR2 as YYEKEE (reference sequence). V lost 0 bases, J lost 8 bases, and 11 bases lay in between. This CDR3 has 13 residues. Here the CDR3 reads CASSLAVTGGYTF. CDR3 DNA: TGTGCCAGCAGCTTGGCCGTCACGGGGGGCTACACCTTC. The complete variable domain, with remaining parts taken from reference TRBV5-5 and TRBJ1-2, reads DAGVTQSPTHLIKTRGQQVTLRCSPISGHKSVSWYQQVLGQGPQFIFQYYEKEERGRGNFPDRFSARQFPNYSSELNVNALLLGDSALYLCASSLAVTGGYTFGSGTRLTVV.

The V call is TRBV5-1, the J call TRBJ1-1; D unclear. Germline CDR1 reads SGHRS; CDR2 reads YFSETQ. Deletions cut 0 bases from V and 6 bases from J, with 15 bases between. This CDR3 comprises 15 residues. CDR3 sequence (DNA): TGCGCCAGCAGCTTGGTGGGCGGGATAGGCGCTGAAGCTTTCTTT. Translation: CASSLVGGIGAEAFF.

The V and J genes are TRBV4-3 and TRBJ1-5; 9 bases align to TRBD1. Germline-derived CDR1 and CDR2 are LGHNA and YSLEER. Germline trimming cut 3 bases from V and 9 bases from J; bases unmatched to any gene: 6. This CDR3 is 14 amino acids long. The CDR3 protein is CASSQDRGLGPQHF. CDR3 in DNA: TGCGCCAGCAGCCAGGACAGGGGTCTAGGGCCCCAGCATTTT.

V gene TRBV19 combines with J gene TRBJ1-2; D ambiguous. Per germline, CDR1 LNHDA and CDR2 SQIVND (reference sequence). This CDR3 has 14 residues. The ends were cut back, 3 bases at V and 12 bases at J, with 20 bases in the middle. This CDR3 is CASSIVPGRTPDTF. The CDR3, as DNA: TGTGCCAGTAGTATCGTCCCCGGGAGGACCCCCGACACCTTC.

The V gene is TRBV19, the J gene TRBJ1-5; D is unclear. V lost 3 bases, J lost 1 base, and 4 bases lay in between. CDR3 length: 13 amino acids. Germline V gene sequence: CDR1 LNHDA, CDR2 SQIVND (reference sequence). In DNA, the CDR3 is TGTGCCAGTAGTATCGAGAGCAATCAGCCCCAGCATTTT. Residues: CASSIESNQPQHF.

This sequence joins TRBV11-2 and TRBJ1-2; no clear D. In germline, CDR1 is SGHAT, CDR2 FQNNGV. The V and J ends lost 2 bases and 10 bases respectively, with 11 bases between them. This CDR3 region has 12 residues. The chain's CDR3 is CASSLYGKDYTF. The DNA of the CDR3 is TGTGCCAGCAGCTTATATGGCAAAGACTACACCTTC.